These T cell receptor beta chains were read from a single sample in a study of T cell changes during pregnancy in multiple sclerosis. Method: immunoSEQ multiplex PCR; TCRdb's copy keeps in-frame clones and lacks some. The table shows fewer than 55,000 clones, with roughly 92% occurring only once. Sequenced material: peripheral blood. The source is a female donor with multiple sclerosis, enrolled in a pregnancy study. Both conserved end residues are part of each CDR3.

>TRBV28|TRBJ2-6
CASSFGGTLSGANVLTF
>TRBV5-5|TRBJ2-3
CASSLGRENTQYF
>TRBV5-1|TRBJ2-3
CASSYGSVAGPRDTQYF
>TRBV6-6|TRBJ2-7
CASSSGTISYEQYF
>TRBV5-4|TRBJ2-7
CASSLQSGDEQYF
>TRBV5-1|TRBJ2-7
CASSWGQGWNEQYF
>TRBV15|TRBJ2-1
CATSRGAGTRSSYNEQFF
>TRBV25-1|TRBJ2-5
CASSESAGGKETQYF
>TRBV19|TRBJ2-1
CASRWVGQGLDEQFF
>TRBV7-3|TRBJ2-3
CASSSSGSIHTQYF
>TRBV28|TRBJ1-1
CASRRTGDIPEAFF
>TRBV19|TRBJ2-7
CASRHKGLAEPSYEQYF
>TRBV7-9|TRBJ2-7
CASSSPQGSSYEQYF
>TRBV7-2|TRBJ2-2
CASQDTRTGELFF
>TRBV13|TRBJ1-5
CASSQQGFSNQPQHF
>TRBV10-3|TRBJ2-1
CAISESGYNEQFF